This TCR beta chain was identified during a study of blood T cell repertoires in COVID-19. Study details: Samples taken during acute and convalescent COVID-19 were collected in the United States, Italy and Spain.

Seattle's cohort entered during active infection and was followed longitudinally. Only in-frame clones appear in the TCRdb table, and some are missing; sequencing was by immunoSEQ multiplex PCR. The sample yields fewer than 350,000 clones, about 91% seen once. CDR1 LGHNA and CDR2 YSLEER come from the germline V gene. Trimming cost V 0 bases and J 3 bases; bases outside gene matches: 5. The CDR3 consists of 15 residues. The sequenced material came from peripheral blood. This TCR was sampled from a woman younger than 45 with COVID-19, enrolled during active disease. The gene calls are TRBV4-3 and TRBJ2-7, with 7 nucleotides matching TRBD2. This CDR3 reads CASSQDRAGNYEQYF. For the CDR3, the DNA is TGCGCCAGCAGCCAAGATCGAGCGGGGAACTACGAGCAGTACTTC.